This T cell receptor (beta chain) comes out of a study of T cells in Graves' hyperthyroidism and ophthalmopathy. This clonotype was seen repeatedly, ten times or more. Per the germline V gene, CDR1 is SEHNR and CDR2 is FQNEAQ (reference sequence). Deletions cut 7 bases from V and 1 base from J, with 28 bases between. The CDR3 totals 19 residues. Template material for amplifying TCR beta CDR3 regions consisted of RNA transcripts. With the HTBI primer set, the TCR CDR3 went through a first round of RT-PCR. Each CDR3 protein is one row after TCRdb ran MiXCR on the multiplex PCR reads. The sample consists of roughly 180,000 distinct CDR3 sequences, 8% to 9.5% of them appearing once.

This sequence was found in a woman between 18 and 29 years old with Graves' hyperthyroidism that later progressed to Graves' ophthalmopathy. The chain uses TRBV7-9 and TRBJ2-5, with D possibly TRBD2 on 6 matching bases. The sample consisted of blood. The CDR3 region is CASIQAAIGRIGSQETQYF. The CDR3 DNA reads TGTGCCAGCATCCAGGCGGCTATAGGGAGGATAGGGTCCCAAGAGACCCAGTACTTC.